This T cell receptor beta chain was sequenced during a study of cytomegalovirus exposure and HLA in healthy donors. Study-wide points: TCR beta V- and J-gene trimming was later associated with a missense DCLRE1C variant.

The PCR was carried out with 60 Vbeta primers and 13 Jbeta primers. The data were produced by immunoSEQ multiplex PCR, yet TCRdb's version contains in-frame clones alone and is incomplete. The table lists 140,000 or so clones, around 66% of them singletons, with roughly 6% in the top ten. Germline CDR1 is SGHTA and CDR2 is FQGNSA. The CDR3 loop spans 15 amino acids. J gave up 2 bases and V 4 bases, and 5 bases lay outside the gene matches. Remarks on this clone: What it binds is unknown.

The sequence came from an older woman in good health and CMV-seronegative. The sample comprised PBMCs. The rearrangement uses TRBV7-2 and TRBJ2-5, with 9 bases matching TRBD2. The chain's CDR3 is CASSSTSGAQETQYF. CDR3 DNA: TGTGCCAGCAGCTCGACTAGCGGAGCACAAGAGACCCAGTACTTC.